This T cell receptor beta chain was documented in a study of vaccination effects on CD4 cells after COVID-19. Study context: There were three convalescent patients sampled both early and late after vaccination.

Cultured cells yielded isolated CD4+ T cells after 10 days. SARS-CoV-2 infected the person between March and December 2020, as confirmed by PCR. Each participant was administered two doses of either the BNT162b2 or the mRNA-1273 vaccine. Cultures had half their medium replaced with IL-2 medium on days 3 and 7. Trimming took 5 bases from V and 1 from J; bases not matched to a gene: 13. CDR3 length equals 17 residues. Germline lookup yields CDR1 LNHDA and CDR2 SQIVND (reference sequence). Note on this clone: Its antigen is unidentified.

The study's findings and limits: Pronounced clonal contraction occurred in clones induced by infection and by vaccine late after vaccination. Spike-reactive clones present post-vaccine in convalescents were predominantly new vaccine-induced clones.

Sequencing used immunoSEQ multiplex PCR; TCRdb keeps in-frame clones, though not all of them. The table lists fewer than 55,000 clones, around 76% of them singletons. This sequence joins TRBV19 and TRBJ1-1; 7 bases fit TRBD1. This receptor was obtained from a human donor who had a prior SARS-CoV-2 infection. Sample: CD4+ T cells from PBMCs cultured without peptide, taken after COVID-19 vaccination. Here the CDR3 reads CASSPPGGGGRNTEAFF. The CDR3 DNA sequence: TGTGCCAGTAGTCCGCCCGGGGGAGGGGGCCGGAACACTGAAGCTTTCTTT.